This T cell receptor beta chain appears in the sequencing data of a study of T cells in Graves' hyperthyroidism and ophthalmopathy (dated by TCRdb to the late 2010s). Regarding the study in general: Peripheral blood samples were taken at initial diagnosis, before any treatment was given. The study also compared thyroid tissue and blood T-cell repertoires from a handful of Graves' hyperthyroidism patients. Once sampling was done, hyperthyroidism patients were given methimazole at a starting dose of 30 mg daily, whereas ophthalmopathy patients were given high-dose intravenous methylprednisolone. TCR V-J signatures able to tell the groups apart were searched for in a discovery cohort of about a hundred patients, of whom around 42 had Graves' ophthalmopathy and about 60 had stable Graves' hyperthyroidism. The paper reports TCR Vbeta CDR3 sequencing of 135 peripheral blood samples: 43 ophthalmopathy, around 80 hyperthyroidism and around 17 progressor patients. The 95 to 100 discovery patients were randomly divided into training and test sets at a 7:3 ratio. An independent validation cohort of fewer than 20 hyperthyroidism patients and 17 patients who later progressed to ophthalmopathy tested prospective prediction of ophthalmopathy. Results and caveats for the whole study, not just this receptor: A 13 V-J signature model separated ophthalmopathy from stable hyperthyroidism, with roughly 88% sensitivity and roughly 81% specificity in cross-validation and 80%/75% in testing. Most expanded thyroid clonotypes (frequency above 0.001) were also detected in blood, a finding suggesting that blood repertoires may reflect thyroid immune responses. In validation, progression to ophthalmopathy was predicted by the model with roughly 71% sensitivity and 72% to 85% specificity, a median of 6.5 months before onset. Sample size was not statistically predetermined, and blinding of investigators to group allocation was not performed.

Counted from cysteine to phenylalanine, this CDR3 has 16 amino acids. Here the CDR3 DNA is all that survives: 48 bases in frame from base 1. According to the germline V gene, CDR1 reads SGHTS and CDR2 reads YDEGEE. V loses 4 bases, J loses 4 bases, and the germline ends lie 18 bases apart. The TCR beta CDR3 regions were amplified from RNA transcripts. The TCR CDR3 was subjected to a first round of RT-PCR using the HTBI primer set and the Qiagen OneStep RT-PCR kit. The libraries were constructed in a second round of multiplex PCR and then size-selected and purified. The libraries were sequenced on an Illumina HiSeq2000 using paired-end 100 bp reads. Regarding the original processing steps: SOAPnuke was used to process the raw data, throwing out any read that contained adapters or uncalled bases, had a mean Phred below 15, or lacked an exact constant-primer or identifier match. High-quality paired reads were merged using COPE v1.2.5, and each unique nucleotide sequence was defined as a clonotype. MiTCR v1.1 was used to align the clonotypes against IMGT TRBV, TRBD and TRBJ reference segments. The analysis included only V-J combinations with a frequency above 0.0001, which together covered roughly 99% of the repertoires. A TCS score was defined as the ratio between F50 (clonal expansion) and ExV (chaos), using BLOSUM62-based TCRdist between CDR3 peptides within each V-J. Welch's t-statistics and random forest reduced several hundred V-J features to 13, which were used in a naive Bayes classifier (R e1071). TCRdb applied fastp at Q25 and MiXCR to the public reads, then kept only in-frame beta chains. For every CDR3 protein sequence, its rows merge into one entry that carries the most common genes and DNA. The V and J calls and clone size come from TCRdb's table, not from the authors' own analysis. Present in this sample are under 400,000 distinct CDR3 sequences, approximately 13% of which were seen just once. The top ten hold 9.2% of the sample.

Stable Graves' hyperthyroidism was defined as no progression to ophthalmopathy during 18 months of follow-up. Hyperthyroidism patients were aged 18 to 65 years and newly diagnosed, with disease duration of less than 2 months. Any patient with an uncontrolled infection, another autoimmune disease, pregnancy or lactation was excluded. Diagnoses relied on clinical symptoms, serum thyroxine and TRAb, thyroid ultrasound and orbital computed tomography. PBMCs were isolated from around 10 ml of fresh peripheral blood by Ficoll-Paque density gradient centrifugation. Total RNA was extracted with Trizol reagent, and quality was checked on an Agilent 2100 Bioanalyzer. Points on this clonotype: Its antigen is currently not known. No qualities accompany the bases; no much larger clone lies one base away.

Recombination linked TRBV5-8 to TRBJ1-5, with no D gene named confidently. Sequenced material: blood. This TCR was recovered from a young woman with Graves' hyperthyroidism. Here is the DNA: TGTGCCAGCAGCGAGGGTCTGAGAAATAGGAATCAGCCCCAGCATTTT. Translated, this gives CASSEGLRNRNQPQHF.